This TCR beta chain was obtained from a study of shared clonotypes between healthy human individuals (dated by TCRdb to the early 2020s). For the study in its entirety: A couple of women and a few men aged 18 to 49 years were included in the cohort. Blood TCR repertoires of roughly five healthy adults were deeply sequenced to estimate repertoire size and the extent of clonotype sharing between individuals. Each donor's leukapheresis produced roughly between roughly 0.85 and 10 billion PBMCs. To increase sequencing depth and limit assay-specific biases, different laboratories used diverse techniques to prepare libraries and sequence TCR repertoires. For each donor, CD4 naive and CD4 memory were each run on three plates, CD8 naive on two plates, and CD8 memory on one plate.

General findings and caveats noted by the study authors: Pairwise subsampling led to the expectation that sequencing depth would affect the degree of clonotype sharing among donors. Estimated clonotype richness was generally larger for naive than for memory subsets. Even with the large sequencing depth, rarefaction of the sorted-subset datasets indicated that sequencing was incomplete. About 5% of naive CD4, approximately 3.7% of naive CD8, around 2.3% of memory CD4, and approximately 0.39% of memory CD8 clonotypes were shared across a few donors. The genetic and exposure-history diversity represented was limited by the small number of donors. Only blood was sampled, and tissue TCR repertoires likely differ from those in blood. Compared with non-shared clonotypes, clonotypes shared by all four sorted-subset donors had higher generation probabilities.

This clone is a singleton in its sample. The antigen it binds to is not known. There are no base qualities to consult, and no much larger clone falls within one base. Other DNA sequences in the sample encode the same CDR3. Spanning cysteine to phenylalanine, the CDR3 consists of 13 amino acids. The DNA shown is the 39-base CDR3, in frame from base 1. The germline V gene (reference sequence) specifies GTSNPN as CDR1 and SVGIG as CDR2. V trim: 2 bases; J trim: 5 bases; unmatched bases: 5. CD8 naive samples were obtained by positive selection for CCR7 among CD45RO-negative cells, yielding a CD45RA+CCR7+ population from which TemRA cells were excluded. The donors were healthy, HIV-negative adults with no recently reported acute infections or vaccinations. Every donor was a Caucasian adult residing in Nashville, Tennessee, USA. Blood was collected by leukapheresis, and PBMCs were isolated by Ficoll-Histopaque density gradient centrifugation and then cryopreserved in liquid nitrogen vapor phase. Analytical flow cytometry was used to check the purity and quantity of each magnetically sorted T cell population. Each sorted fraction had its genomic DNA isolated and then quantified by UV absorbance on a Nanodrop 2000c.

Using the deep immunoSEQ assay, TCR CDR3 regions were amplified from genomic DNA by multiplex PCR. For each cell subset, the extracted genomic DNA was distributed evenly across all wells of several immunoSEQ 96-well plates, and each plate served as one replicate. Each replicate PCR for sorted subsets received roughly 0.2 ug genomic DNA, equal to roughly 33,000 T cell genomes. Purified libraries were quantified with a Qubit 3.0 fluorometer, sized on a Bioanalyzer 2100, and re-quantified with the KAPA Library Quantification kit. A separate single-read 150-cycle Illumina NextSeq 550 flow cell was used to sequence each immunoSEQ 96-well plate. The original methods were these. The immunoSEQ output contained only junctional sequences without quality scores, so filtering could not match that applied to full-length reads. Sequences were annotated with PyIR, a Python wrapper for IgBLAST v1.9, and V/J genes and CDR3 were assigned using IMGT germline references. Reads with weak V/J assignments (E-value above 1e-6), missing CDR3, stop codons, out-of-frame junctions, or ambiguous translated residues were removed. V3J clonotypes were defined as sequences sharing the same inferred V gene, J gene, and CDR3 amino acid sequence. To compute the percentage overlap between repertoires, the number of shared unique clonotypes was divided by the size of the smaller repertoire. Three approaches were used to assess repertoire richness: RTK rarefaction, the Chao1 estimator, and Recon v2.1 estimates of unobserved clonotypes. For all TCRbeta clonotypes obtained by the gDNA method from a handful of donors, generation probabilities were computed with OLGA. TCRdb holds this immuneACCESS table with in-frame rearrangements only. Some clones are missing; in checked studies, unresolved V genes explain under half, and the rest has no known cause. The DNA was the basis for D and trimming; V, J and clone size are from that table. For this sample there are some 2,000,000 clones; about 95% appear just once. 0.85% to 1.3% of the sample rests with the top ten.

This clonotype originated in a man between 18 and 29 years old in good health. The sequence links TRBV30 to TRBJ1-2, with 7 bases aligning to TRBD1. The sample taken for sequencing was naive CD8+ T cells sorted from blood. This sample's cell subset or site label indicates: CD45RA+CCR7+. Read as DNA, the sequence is TGTGCCTGGAGTCTGACAGGGAATTATGGCTACACCTTC. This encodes CAWSLTGNYGYTF.